The TCR beta chain under discussion was sequenced for a study of T cell responses to AZD1222 COVID-19 vaccine. Points from the study as a whole: Mapped onto spike, vaccine-associated CD4 TCRs spanned it and were dominant at 160-218 and 743-854. Donors were chiefly white British, with a greater number of females, and clonal diversity was perhaps underestimated. Among spike-specific TCRs, nearly half reportedly target unmutated variant regions.

This table comes from immunoSEQ multiplex PCR, and its TCRdb copy is limited to in-frame clones, with some not included. The sample lists about 120,000 clones, about 92% occurring once. Germline lookup yields CDR1 MNHNY and CDR2 SVGAGI (reference sequence). V was pared by 9 bases and J by 6 bases, with 9 bases between. This CDR3 contains 11 residues. This clone was picked up one time. Its antigen is unknown. The sample here was peripheral blood, taken on day 0 of MenACWY control vaccination. This clonotype was sampled from an adult in good health. The chain couples TRBV6-6 to TRBJ2-1; no reliable D call. CDR3 sequence reads: CASTTSNEQFF. CDR3 nucleotide sequence: TGTGCCAGTACTACCAGCAATGAGCAGTTCTTC.